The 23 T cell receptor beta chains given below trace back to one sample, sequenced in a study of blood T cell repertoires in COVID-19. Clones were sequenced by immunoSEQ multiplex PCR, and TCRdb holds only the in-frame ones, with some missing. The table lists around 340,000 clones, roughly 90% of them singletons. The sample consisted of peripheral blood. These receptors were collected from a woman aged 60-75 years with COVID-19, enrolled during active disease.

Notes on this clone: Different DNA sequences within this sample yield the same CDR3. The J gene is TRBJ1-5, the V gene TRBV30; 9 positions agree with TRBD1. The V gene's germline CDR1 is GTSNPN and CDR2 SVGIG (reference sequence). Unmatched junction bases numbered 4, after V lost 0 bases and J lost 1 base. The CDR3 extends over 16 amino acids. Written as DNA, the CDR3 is TGTGCCTGGAGTGTAGGGACAGGGCTAAGCAATCAGCCCCAGCATTTT. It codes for CAWSVGTGLSNQPQHF.

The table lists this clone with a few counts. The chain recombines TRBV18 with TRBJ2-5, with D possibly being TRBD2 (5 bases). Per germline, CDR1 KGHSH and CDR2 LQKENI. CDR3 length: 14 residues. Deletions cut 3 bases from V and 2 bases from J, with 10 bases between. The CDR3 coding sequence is TGTGCCAGCTCACCCGGACTCTCTCAAGAGACCCAGTACTTC. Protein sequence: CASSPGLSQETQYF. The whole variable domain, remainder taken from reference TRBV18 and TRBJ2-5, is NAGVMQNPRHLVRRRGQEARLRCSPMKGHSHVYWYRQLPEEGLKFMVYLQKENIIDESGMPKERFSAEFPKEGPSILRIQQVVRGDSAAYFCASSPGLSQETQYFGPGTRLLVL.

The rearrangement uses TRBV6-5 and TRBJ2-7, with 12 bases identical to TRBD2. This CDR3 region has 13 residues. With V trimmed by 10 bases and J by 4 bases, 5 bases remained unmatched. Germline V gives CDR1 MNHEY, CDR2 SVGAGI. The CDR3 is CATGLAGPYEQYF. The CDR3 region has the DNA TGTGCCACTGGACTAGCGGGGCCATACGAGCAGTACTTC.

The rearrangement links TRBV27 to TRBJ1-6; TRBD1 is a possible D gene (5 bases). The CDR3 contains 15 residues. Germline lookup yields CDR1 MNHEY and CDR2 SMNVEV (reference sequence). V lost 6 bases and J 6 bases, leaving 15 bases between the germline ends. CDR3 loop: CASSPLQGSNSPLHF. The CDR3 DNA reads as TGTGCCAGCAGCCCTCTCCAGGGCAGTAATTCACCCCTCCACTTT.

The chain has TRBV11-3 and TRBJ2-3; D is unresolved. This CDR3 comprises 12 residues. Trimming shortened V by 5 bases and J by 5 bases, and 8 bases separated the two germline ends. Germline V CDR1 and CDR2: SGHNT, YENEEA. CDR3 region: CASSPSGDTQYF. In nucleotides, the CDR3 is TGTGCCAGCAGCCCATCCGGAGATACGCAGTATTTT.

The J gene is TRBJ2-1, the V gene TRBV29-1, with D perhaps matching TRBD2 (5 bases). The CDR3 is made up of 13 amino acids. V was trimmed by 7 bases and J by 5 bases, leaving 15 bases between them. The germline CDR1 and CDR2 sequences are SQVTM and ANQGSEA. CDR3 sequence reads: CSGMRVGDNEQFF. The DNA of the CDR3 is TGCAGCGGAATGCGGGTTGGGGACAATGAGCAGTTCTTC.

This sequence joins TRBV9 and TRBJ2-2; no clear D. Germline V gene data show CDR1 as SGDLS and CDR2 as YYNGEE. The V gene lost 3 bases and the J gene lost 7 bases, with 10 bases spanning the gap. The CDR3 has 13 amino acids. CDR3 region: CASSADLLGELFF. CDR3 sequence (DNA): TGTGCCAGCAGCGCTGACTTGCTCGGGGAGCTGTTTTTT.

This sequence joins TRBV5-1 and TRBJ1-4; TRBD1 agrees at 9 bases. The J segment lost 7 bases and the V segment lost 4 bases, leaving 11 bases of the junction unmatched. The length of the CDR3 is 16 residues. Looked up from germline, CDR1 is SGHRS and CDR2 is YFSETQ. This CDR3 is CASSGKTGGAGEKLFF. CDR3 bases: TGCGCCAGCAGCGGAAAGACAGGGGGTGCAGGTGAAAAACTGTTTTTT.

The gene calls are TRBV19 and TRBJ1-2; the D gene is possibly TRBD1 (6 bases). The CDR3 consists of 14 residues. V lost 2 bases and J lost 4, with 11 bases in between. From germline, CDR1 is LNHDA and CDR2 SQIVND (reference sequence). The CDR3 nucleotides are TGTGCCAGTAGTATAAACCCCAGGGGCTATGGCTACACCTTC. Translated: CASSINPRGYGYTF.

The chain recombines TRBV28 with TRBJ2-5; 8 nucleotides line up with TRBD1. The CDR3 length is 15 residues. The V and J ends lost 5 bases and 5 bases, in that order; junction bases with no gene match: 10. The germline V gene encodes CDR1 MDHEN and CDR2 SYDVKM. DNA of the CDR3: TGTGCCAGCAGTACCCCTAGGACAGGGACGGAGACCCAGTACTTC. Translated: CASSTPRTGTETQYF.

The CDR3 loop is CASSSTENYNEQFF. The DNA for the CDR3 is TGTGCCAGCAGCTCAACCGAGAACTACAATGAGCAGTTCTTC. The chain has TRBV7-8 and TRBJ2-1; D uncertain. The V end lost 4 bases, the J end lost 3 bases, and 10 bases lay between the germline ends. Germline lookup yields CDR1 SGHVS and CDR2 FQNEAQ. The CDR3 has 14 residues.

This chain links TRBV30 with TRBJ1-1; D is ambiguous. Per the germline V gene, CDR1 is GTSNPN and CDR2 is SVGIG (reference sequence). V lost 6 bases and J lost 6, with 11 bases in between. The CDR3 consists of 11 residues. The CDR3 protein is CACVSTAEAFF. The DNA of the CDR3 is TGTGCCTGTGTATCCACAGCTGAAGCTTTCTTT.

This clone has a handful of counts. The CDR3 region has the DNA TGCGCCAGCAGCCAAGATTTCGGGGGGAACTCACCCCTCCACTTT. Amino acid sequence: CASSQDFGGNSPLHF. J is TRBJ1-6 and V is TRBV4-3; possibly TRBD1 for D (5 bases). This CDR3 is 15 amino acids long. Per germline, CDR1 LGHNA and CDR2 YSLEER. V lost 0 bases, J lost 10 bases, and 13 bases lay in between.

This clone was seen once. The CDR3 coding sequence is TGTGCCAGCGGTACGGGGACCTACAATGAGCAGTTCTTC. Its protein product is CASGTGTYNEQFF. The genes are TRBV6-5 and TRBJ2-1; TRBD2 might be the D (5 bases). Trimming left V 8 bases short and J 2 bases short, with 10 bases between. CDR3 size: 13 residues. Germline CDR1 MNHEY, CDR2 SVGAGI.

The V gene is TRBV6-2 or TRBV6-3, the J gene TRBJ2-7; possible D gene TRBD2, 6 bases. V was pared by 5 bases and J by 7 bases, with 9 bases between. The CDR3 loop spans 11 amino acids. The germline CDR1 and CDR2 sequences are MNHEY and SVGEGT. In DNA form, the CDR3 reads TGTGCCAGCAGTCCCCGGGGGGAGCAGTACTTC. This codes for CASSPRGEQYF.

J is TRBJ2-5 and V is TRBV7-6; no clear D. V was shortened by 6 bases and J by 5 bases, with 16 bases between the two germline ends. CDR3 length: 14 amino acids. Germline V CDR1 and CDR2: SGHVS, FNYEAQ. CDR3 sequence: CASSPSNSLETQYF. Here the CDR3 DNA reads TGTGCCAGCAGTCCAAGTAACTCCCTGGAGACCCAGTACTTC.

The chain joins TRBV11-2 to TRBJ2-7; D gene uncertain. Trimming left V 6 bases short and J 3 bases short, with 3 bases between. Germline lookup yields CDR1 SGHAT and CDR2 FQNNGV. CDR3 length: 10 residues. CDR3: CASSYYEQYF. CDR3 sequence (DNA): TGTGCCAGCAGTTACTACGAGCAGTACTTC.

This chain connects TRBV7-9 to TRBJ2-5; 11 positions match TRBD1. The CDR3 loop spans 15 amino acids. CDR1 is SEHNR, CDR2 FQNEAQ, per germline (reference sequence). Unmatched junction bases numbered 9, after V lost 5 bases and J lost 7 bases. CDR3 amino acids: CASSVGQGAFGTQYF. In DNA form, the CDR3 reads TGTGCCAGCAGCGTAGGACAGGGGGCTTTTGGGACCCAGTACTTC.

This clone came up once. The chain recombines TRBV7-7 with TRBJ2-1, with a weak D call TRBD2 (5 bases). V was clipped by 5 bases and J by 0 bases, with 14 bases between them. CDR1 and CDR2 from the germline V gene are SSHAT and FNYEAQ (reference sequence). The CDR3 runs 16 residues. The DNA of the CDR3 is TGTGCCAGCAGCCGGTGGACTGTAAGCTCCTACAATGAGCAGTTCTTC. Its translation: CASSRWTVSSYNEQFF.

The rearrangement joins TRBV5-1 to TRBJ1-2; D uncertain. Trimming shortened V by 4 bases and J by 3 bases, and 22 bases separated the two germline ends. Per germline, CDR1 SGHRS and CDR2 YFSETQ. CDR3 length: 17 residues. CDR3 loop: CASSPPDALWTDYGYTF. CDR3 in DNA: TGCGCCAGCAGCCCTCCCGACGCCCTCTGGACTGACTATGGCTACACCTTC. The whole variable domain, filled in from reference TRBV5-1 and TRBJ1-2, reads KAGVTQTPRYLIKTRGQQVTLSCSPISGHRSVSWYQQTPGQGLQFLFEYFSETQRNKGNFPGRFSGRQFSNSRSEMNVSTLELGDSALYLCASSPPDALWTDYGYTFGSGTRLTVV.

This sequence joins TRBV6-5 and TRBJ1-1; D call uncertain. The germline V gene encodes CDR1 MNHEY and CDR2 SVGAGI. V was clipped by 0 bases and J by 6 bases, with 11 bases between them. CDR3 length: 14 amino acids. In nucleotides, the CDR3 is TGTGCCAGCAGTTACTCGGATGGGCAGGCTGAAGCTTTCTTT. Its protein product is CASSYSDGQAEAFF.

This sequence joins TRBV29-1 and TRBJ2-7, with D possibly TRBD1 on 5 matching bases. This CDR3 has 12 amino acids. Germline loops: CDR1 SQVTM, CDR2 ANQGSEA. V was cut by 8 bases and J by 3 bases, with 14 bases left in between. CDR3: CSLQGPNYEQYF. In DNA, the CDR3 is TGCAGCCTCCAGGGTCCAAACTACGAGCAGTACTTC.

CDR3 amino acids: CASSFRRIPYEQYF. For the CDR3, the DNA is TGTGCCAGCAGTTTCCGCAGGATACCCTACGAGCAGTACTTC. The rearrangement links TRBV5-6 to TRBJ2-7; D is uncertain. Per germline, CDR1 SGHDT and CDR2 YYEEEE. The CDR3 consists of 14 residues. V lost 5 bases to trimming and J lost 2 bases, with 14 bases between them.